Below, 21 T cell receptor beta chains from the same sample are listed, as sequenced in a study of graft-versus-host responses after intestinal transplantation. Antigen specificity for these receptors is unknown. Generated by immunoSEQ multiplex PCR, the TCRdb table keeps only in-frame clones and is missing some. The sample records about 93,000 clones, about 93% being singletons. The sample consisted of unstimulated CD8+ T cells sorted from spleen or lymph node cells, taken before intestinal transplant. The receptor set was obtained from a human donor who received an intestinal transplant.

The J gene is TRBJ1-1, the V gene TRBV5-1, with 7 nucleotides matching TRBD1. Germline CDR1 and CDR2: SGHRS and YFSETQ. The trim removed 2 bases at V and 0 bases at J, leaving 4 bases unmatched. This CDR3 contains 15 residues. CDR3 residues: CASSFQGVVNTEAFF. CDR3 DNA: TGCGCCAGCAGCTTTCAGGGGGTCGTGAACACTGAAGCTTTCTTT. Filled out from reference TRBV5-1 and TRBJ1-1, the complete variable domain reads KAGVTQTPRYLIKTRGQQVTLSCSPISGHRSVSWYQQTPGQGLQFLFEYFSETQRNKGNFPGRFSGRQFSNSRSEMNVSTLELGDSALYLCASSFQGVVNTEAFFGQGTRLTVV.

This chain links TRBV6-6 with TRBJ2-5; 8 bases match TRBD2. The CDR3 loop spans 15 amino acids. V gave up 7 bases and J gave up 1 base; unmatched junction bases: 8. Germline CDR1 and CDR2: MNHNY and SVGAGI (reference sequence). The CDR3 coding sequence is TGTGCCAGCACCACAAGCGGGGGCCCCCAAGAGACCCAGTACTTC. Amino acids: CASTTSGGPQETQYF.

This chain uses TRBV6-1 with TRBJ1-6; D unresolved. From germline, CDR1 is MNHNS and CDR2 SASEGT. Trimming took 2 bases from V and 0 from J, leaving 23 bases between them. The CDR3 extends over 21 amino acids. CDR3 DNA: TGTGCCAGCAGTGAATTTTTATTGTTCTCGGGGATGAGCTCCTATAATTCACCCCTCCACTTT. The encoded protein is CASSEFLLFSGMSSYNSPLHF.

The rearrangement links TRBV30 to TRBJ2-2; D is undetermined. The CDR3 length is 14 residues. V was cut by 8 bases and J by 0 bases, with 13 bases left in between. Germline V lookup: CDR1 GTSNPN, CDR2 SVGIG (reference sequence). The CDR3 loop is CAHYSYANTGELFF. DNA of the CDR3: TGTGCCCATTACAGTTACGCGAACACCGGGGAGCTGTTTTTT.

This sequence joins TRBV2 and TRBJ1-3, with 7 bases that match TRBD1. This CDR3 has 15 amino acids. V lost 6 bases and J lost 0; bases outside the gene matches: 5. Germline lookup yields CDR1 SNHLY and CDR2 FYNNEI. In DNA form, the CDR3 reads TGTGCCAGCAGCGGGGACAGTCTCTCTGGAAACACCATATATTTT. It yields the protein CASSGDSLSGNTIYF. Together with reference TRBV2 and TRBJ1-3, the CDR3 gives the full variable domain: EPEVTQTPSHQVTQMGQEVILRCVPISNHLYFYWYRQILGQKVEFLVSFYNNEISEKSEIFDDQFSVERPDGSNFTLKIRSTKLEDSAMYFCASSGDSLSGNTIYFGEGSWLTVV.

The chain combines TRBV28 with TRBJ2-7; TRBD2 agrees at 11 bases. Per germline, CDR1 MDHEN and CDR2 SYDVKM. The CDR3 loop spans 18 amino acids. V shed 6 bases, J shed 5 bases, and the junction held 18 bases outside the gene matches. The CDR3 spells CASSHVTQTSGRVNEQYF. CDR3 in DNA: TGTGCCAGCAGCCATGTAACCCAAACTAGCGGGAGAGTCAACGAGCAGTACTTC.

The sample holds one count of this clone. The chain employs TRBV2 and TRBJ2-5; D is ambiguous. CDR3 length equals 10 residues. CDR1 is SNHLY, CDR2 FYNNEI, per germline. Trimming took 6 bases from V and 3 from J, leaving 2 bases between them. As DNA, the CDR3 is TGTGCCAGCAGCAAAGAGACCCAGTACTTC. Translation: CASSKETQYF.

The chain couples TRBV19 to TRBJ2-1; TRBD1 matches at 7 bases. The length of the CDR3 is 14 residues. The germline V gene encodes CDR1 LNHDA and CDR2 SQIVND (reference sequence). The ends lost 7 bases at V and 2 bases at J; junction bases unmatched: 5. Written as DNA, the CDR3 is TGTGCCAGTAACACAGGGGCCCCCTACAATGAGCAGTTCTTC. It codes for CASNTGAPYNEQFF.

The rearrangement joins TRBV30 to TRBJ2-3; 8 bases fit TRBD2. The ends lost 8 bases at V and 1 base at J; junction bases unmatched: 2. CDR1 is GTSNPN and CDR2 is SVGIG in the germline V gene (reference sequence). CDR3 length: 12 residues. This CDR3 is CALSGGTDTQYF. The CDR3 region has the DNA TGTGCCCTTAGCGGGGGCACAGATACGCAGTATTTT.

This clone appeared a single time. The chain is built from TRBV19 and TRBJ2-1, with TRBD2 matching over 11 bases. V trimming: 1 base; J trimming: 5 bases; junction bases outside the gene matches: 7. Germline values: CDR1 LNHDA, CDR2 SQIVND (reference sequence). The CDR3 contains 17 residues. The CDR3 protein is CASSIGLGLAADNEQFF. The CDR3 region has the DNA TGTGCCAGTAGTATAGGTCTGGGACTAGCGGCTGACAATGAGCAGTTCTTC.

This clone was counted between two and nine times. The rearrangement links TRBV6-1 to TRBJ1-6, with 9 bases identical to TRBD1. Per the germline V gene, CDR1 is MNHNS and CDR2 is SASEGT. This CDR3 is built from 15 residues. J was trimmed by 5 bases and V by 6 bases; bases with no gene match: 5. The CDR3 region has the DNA TGTGCCAGCAGCGTGGACAGGGGAGATAATTCACCCCTCCACTTT. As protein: CASSVDRGDNSPLHF.

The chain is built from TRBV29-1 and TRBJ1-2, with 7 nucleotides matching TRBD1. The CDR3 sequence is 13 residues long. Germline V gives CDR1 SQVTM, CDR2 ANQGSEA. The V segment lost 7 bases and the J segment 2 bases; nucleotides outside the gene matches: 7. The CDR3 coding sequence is TGCAGCGGGGACTTACAGGGGAACTATGGCTACACCTTC. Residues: CSGDLQGNYGYTF.

The CDR3 protein is CASSFRGGISSYNEQFF. The CDR3 region has the DNA TGTGCCAGCAGTTTTAGGGGCGGGATCAGCTCCTACAATGAGCAGTTCTTC. This sequence joins TRBV28 and TRBJ2-1; tentatively, D is TRBD2 (6 bases). Germline-derived CDR1 and CDR2 are MDHEN and SYDVKM. Trimming stripped 3 bases from V and 0 bases from J, with 15 bases between. There are 17 residues in the CDR3.

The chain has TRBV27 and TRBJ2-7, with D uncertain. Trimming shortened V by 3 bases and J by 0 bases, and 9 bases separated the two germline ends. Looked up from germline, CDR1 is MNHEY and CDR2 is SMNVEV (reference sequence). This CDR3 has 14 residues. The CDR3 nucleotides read TGTGCCAGCAGTTTTTCGGTCGGCTCCTACGAGCAGTACTTC. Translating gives CASSFSVGSYEQYF.

CDR3 sequence: CASGGRGDNEQFF. In DNA form, the CDR3 reads TGTGCCAGCGGAGGCCGCGGGGATAATGAGCAGTTCTTC. The gene calls are TRBV11-2 and TRBJ2-1, with a tentative D call TRBD2 (6 bases). The CDR3 sequence is 13 residues long. Trimming took off 8 bases at V and 7 bases at J, with 15 bases between the two ends. Germline V gene sequence: CDR1 SGHAT, CDR2 FQNNGV.

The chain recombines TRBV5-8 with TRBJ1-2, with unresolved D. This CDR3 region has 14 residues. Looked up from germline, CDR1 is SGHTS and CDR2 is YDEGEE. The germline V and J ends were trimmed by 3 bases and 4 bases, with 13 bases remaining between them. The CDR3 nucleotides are TGTGCCAGCAGCTCGAGCGGAGGAGTCTATGGCTACACCTTC. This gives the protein CASSSSGGVYGYTF.

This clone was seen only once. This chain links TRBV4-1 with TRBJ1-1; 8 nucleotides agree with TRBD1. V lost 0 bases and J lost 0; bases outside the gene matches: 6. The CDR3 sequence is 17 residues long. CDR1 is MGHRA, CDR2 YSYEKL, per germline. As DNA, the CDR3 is TGCGCCAGCAGCCAAGACCGGACAGGGACGATGAACACTGAAGCTTTCTTT. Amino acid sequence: CASSQDRTGTMNTEAFF.

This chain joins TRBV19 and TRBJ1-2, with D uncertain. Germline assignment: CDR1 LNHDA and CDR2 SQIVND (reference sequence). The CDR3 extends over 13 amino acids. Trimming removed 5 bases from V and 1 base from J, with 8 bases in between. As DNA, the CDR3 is TGTGCCAGTAGTGCGGGGAATAACTATGGCTACACCTTC. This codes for CASSAGNNYGYTF.

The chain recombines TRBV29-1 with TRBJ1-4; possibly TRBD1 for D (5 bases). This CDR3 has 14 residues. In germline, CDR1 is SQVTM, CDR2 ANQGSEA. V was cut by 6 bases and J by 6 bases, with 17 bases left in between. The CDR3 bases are TGCAGCGTGCTAATGGGTGGGGCCCATGAAAAACTGTTTTTT. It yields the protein CSVLMGGAHEKLFF. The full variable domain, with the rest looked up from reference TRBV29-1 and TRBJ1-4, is SAVISQKPSRDICQRGTSLTIQCQVDSQVTMMFWYRQQPGQSLTLIATANQGSEATYESGFVIDKFPISRPNLTFSTLTVSNMSPEDSSIYLCSVLMGGAHEKLFFGSGTQLSVL.

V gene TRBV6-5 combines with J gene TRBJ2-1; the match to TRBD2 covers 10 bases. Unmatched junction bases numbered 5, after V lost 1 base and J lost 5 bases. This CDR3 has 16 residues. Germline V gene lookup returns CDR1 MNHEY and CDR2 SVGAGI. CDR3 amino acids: CASSYYPSGGHNEQFF. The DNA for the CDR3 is TGTGCCAGCAGTTACTACCCTAGCGGGGGCCACAATGAGCAGTTCTTC.

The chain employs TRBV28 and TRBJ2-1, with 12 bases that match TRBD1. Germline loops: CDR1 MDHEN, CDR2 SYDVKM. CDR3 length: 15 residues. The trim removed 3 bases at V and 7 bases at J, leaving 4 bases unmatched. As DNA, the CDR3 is TGTGCCAGCAGTTTCCCGGGACAGGGGGCTAATGAGCAGTTCTTC. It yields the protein CASSFPGQGANEQFF. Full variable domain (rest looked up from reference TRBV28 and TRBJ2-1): DVKVTQSSRYLVKRTGEKVFLECVQDMDHENMFWYRQDPGLGLRLIYFSYDVKMKEKGDIPEGYSVSREKKERFSLILESASTNQTSMYLCASSFPGQGANEQFFGPGTRLTVL.